This T cell receptor beta chain was observed in a study of shared clonotypes between healthy human individuals. Across the study: Three CD4 naive, three CD4 memory, two CD8 naive and one CD8 memory plate were used per donor.

This clone was seen a handful of times. Its antigen is still unknown. Using immunoSEQ multiplex PCR, the repertoire was profiled, and TCRdb retains in-frame clones only, with some absent. The table has around 700,000 clones, approximately 75% seen once. Study results and caveats: Naive subsets generally had larger estimated richness than memory subsets. It was observed that 5% to 6.5% of naive CD4 clonotypes were shared across several donors.

The investigators split CD4+ cells into a CD45RA+ naive subset and a CD45RA-negative memory subset. The V and J ends lost 5 bases and 5 bases, in that order; junction bases with no gene match: 9. The CDR3 runs to 16 residues. Looked up from germline, CDR1 is SGHTA and CDR2 is FQGNSA. V is TRBV7-2 and J is TRBJ2-3; 11 bases map to TRBD2. The TCR comes from a woman aged 30 to 39 in good health. Sequencing input: memory CD4+ T cells sorted from blood. Sample subset: CD45RA-negative fraction. CDR3 bases: TGTGCCAGCAGCAGATTACTAGCGGGAGATCAAGATACGCAGTATTTT. Its translation is CASSRLLAGDQDTQYF.